This is a list of T cell receptor beta chains from one sample in a study of cytomegalovirus exposure and HLA in healthy donors. Libraries were prepared by immunoSEQ multiplex PCR; TCRdb keeps only in-frame clonotypes and omits some of them. The table has 100,000 to 150,000 clones, about 88% seen once. Sequenced sample: PBMCs. All receptors derive from a man younger than 40 in good health and CMV-seronegative. Both conserved end residues are part of each CDR3. A D gene is named only where the DNA matches it firmly. Clone size is not always given. Where it is, it says once, few, many or a class for expanded clones.

D gene | J gene | clone size | V gene | CDR3 protein | CDR3 DNA
. | TRBJ1-1 | . | TRBV5-1 | CASRTGTLVLEAFF | TGCGCCAGCCGGACCGGGACACTAGTTTTGGAAGCTTTCTTT
TRBD2 | TRBJ2-7 | . | TRBV18 | CASSPAGGVYEQYF | TGTGCCAGCTCACCAGCGGGAGGGGTCTACGAGCAGTACTTC
TRBD1 | TRBJ2-2 | . | TRBV5-6 | CASATSGTGYTGELFF | TGTGCCAGCGCCACGTCCGGGACAGGGTACACCGGGGAGCTGTTTTTT
. | TRBJ2-3 | . | TRBV5-8 | CASYLTGSTDTQYF | TGTGCCAGTTACCTCACGGGATCCACAGATACGCAGTATTTT
. | TRBJ2-1 | . | TRBV6-1 | CASSKTGSSYNEQFF | TGTGCCAGCAGTAAGACAGGCAGCTCCTACAATGAGCAGTTCTTC
TRBD2 | TRBJ2-5 | . | TRBV7-3 | CASSSYGEGETQYF | TGTGCCAGCAGCTCCTATGGGGAGGGGGAGACCCAGTACTTC
. | TRBJ2-3 | . | TRBV2 | CASSGQGSTDTQYF | TGTGCCAGCAGTGGGCAGGGAAGCACAGATACGCAGTATTTT
TRBD1 | TRBJ2-1 | . | TRBV6-5 | CASSRQQGSYNEQFF | TGTGCCAGCAGCCGCCAACAGGGGTCCTACAATGAGCAGTTCTTC
. | TRBJ2-3 | . | TRBV6-1 | CASSDSPAGSADTQYF | TGTGCCAGCAGTGATTCCCCCGCGGGATCGGCAGATACGCAGTATTTT
TRBD1 | TRBJ1-2 | . | TRBV5-5 | CASSSWTGPDGYTF | TGTGCCAGCAGCTCTTGGACAGGCCCTGATGGCTACACCTTC
. | TRBJ2-7 | once | TRBV7-2 | CASSLGFVGDYEQYF | TGTGCCAGCAGCTTAGGTTTTGTCGGGGACTACGAGCAGTACTTC
. | TRBJ2-2 | . | TRBV11-2 | CASSSQEVTNTGELFF | TGTGCCAGCAGCTCCCAAGAAGTCACTAACACCGGGGAGCTGTTTTTT
TRBD2 | TRBJ2-2 | . | TRBV5-1 | CASSLGLIAGVSGELFF | TGCGCCAGCAGCTTGGGTTTAATAGCGGGAGTTTCCGGGGAGCTGTTTTTT
. | TRBJ2-7 | once | TRBV14 | CASSHGLARYEQYF | TGTGCCAGCAGCCACGGGCTAGCGAGGTACGAGCAGTACTTC
. | TRBJ1-2 | . | TRBV7-8 | CASGAGNYGYTF | TGTGCCAGCGGGGCCGGGAACTATGGCTACACCTTC
. | TRBJ1-1 | . | TRBV18 | CASSRSGWNTEAFF | TGTGCCAGCTCACGGTCAGGGTGGAACACTGAAGCTTTCTTT
TRBD2 | TRBJ2-3 | . | TRBV7-2 | CASSVSSGGDTQYF | TGTGCCAGCAGCGTCTCTAGCGGGGGGGATACGCAGTATTTT
TRBD1 | TRBJ1-6 | few | TRBV19 | CASSIKQGRSPLHF | TGTGCCAGTAGTATCAAACAGGGGCGATCACCCCTCCACTTT
. | TRBJ1-3 | . | TRBV30 | CAWSGFTGSSGNTIYF | TGTGCCTGGAGTGGCTTTACGGGTAGCTCTGGAAACACCATATATTTT
. | TRBJ1-2 | . | TRBV5-1 | CASSSTDKVANYGYTF | TGCGCCAGCAGTTCTACGGACAAAGTCGCAAACTATGGCTACACCTTC
. | TRBJ1-6 | once | TRBV6-6 | CASSYVAKLPTF | TGTGCCAGCAGTTACGTCGCGAAGCTACCCACTTTT
TRBD1 | TRBJ1-5 | once | TRBV15 | CATSRDRGQGDQPQHF | TGTGCCACCAGCAGAGATCGGGGACAGGGAGATCAGCCCCAGCATTTT
. | TRBJ2-7 | . | TRBV7-2 | CASSSGGVGYEQYF | TGTGCCAGCAGCTCAGGAGGGGTGGGCTACGAGCAGTACTTC
. | TRBJ1-2 | . | TRBV5-1 | CASREGNGYTF | TGCGCCAGTCGGGAGGGAAATGGCTACACCTTC
TRBD2 | TRBJ2-1 | . | TRBV29-1 | CSVAHSGRAEDEQFF | TGCAGCGTAGCCCATAGCGGGAGGGCCGAAGATGAGCAGTTCTTC
. | TRBJ2-3 | . | TRBV7-8 | CASSSSGTDTQYF | TGTGCCAGCAGCTCGTCCGGGACAGATACGCAGTATTTT
. | TRBJ2-1 | . | TRBV7-9 | CASAPPPPDRNNEQFF | TGTGCCAGCGCTCCCCCCCCTCCGGACAGAAACAATGAGCAGTTCTTC
. | TRBJ2-3 | . | TRBV10-3 | CAISESSDTQYF | TGTGCCATCAGTGAGTCGAGCGATACGCAGTATTTT